Listed here are 31 T cell receptor beta chains from one sample, sequenced in a study of blood T cells in healthy people across ages. Using a J-beta primer mix together with a sample-barcoded 5' primer, a second PCR was run for about 6 to 11 cycles. A single record per CDR3 protein comes from TCRdb applying MiXCR to the 5' RACE reads. The sample gives about 1 million distinct CDR3 sequences, 45% of which show up once; 15% to 20% is in the top ten. Input material: blood. These receptors all stem from a woman aged 55-70 years in good health.

The V and J genes are TRBV20-1 and TRBJ2-7; TRBD1 matches 11 bases. This CDR3 spans 15 amino acids. Germline-derived CDR1 and CDR2 are DFQATT and SNEGSKA (reference sequence). J gave up 2 bases and V 1 base, and 4 bases lay outside the gene matches. The CDR3 spells CSARGGGQGAYEQYF. CDR3 coding DNA: TGCAGTGCTAGAGGAGGGGGACAGGGGGCCTACGAGCAGTACTTC.

This clonotype was counted a few times. This sequence joins TRBV3-1 and TRBJ2-7; D possibly corresponds to TRBD1 (6 bases). Germline values: CDR1 LGHDT, CDR2 YNNKEL (reference sequence). The CDR3 is made up of 13 amino acids. V was shortened by 2 bases and J by 5 bases, with 10 bases between the two germline ends. CDR3 amino acids: CASSQPTGNEQYF. The CDR3 nucleotides are TGTGCCAGCAGCCAACCCACAGGGAACGAGCAGTACTTC.

The rearrangement joins TRBV20-1 to TRBJ2-1; D ambiguous. Trimming removed 8 bases at V and 0 bases at J, with 14 bases between. Germline CDR1 is DFQATT and CDR2 is SNEGSKA (reference sequence). This CDR3 is 14 amino acids long. The DNA of the CDR3 is TGCAGTACTATCGACAAGAGCTCCTACAATGAGCAGTTCTTC. It yields the protein CSTIDKSSYNEQFF.

The chain employs TRBV7-9 and TRBJ2-1, with 8 bases identical to TRBD2. The CDR3 has 14 residues. V dropped 6 bases and J dropped 8; count of bases not matched to a gene: 9. Germline V gene lookup returns CDR1 SEHNR and CDR2 FQNEAQ (reference sequence). The CDR3 DNA is TGTGCCAGCAGGATTCATAGCGGGGTGCATGAGCAGTTCTTC. Translated: CASRIHSGVHEQFF.

Only a few counts were recorded for this clonotype. The V gene is TRBV29-1, the J gene TRBJ2-7; 12 bases match TRBD2. Germline V gene data show CDR1 as SQVTM and CDR2 as ANQGSEA. V shed 4 bases and J 6 bases; nucleotides not matched to a gene: 10. There are 15 residues in the CDR3. CDR3 coding DNA: TGCAGCGTTGCTCTCCGACTAGCGGGAGTCGGCGAGCAGTACTTC. Protein product: CSVALRLAGVGEQYF.

This clonotype was seen a few times. The gene calls are TRBV25-1 and TRBJ2-7; tentative D call: TRBD1 (6 bases). There are 12 residues in the CDR3. Germline CDR1 MGHDK, CDR2 SYGVNS. Trimming left V 8 bases short and J 0 bases short, with 8 bases between. The CDR3 loop is CASRTASYEQYF. CDR3 nucleotide sequence: TGTGCCAGCCGGACAGCCTCCTACGAGCAGTACTTC.

This clonotype was counted only a few times. The genes are TRBV29-1 and TRBJ2-1; perhaps TRBD2 as D (5 bases). V was shortened by 3 bases and J by 4 bases, with 10 bases between the two germline ends. The length of the CDR3 is 13 residues. Germline lookup yields CDR1 SQVTM and CDR2 ANQGSEA. The CDR3 DNA sequence: TGCAGCGTTGAGCCGGGAATGTACAATGAGCAGTTCTTC. Protein product: CSVEPGMYNEQFF.

The chain uses TRBV7-2 and TRBJ2-6; TRBD1 matches at 8 bases. Germline CDR1 reads SGHTA; CDR2 reads FQGNSA. CDR3 size: 14 residues. The J segment lost 13 bases and the V segment lost 5 bases, leaving 10 bases of the junction unmatched. The CDR3 is CASSGRTGTKVLTF. CDR3 DNA sequence: TGTGCCAGCAGCGGGCGGACAGGGACAAAGGTCCTGACTTTC.

This clonotype came up once. A read error may produce the germline difference seen at one junction end. The genes are TRBV6-5 and TRBJ1-5; no definite D call. Germline assignment: CDR1 MNHEY and CDR2 SVGAGI. This CDR3 has 13 amino acids. As DNA, the CDR3 is TGTGCCAGCAGTTACGGCAGCAATCAGCCCCAGGATTTT. It yields the protein CASSYGSNQPQDF.

The chain uses TRBV20-1 and TRBJ2-7, with 7 positions matching TRBD1. In germline, CDR1 is DFQATT, CDR2 SNEGSKA (reference sequence). The CDR3 has 15 amino acids. Trimming at V came to 5 bases and at J to 3 bases, leaving 13 bases not matched to a gene. The CDR3 coding sequence is TGCAGTGCTCGGCAAGCCCGGGACAGAATCTACGAGCAGTACTTC. Translated: CSARQARDRIYEQYF.

The chain combines TRBV20-1 with TRBJ2-5; no clear D gene. Trimming took off 8 bases at V and 1 base at J, with 17 bases between the two ends. The CDR3 spans 14 residues. The V gene's germline CDR1 is DFQATT and CDR2 SNEGSKA (reference sequence). The CDR3 loop reads CSWVERPSQETQYF. The CDR3 bases are TGCAGTTGGGTTGAGCGACCCAGCCAAGAGACCCAGTACTTC.

About this clonotype: A much larger clone differs from this one at a single base, so this may be a read error. The chain links TRBV20-1 to TRBJ2-7, with D perhaps matching TRBD1 (6 bases). The CDR3 consists of 12 residues. The V and J ends lost 6 bases and 6 bases respectively, with 15 bases between them. Germline CDR1 and CDR2: DFQATT and SNEGSKA (reference sequence). The CDR3 DNA reads as TGCAGTGCCCCCCCACAGGGCTGCGAGCAGTACTTC. Translated: CSAPPQGCEQYF.

This sequence joins TRBV7-9 and TRBJ2-7; D is tentatively TRBD1 or TRBD2 (5 bases each). The V gene's germline CDR1 is SEHNR and CDR2 FQNEAQ (reference sequence). Trimming took off 1 base at V and 2 bases at J, with 9 bases between the two ends. The CDR3 length is 14 residues. CDR3 in amino acids: CASSLGGMPYEQYF. The DNA for the CDR3 is TGTGCCAGCAGCTTAGGGGGGATGCCCTACGAGCAGTACTTC.

The chain joins TRBV5-1 to TRBJ2-3; D remains unclear. Germline loops: CDR1 SGHRS, CDR2 YFSETQ. CDR3 length: 14 amino acids. Between the trimmed V and J ends, which lost 0 bases and 6 bases, there was a span of 11 bases. CDR3 in amino acids: CASSLAVVSDTQYF. The CDR3 nucleotides are TGCGCCAGCAGCTTGGCGGTAGTCAGCGATACGCAGTATTTT.

This clonotype was picked up one time. This may come from a read error, since a much larger clone is one base off. The chain has TRBV30 and TRBJ2-3, with a possible D match to TRBD1 (6 bases). CDR1 is GTSNPN and CDR2 is SVGIG in the germline V gene (reference sequence). The CDR3 is made up of 14 amino acids. The CDR3 protein is CAWRTGPHGDMQYF. For the CDR3, the DNA is TGTGCCTGGAGGACAGGTCCACACGGAGATATGCAGTATTTT. Combining the CDR3 with reference TRBV30 and TRBJ2-3 gives the whole variable domain SQTIHQWPATLVQPVGSPLSLECTVEGTSNPNLYWYRQAAGRGLQLLFYSVGIGQISSEVPQNLSASRPQDRQFILSSKKLLLSDSGFYLCAWRTGPHGDMQYFGPGTRLTVL.

This clonotype was seen only a few times. The chain uses TRBV11-2 and TRBJ2-4, with 8 positions matching TRBD2. The end of the DNA aligns better with TRBJ2-7, so the J call may be wrong. CDR3 size: 17 residues. Germline CDR1 is SGHAT and CDR2 is FQNNGV. CDR3 DNA: TGTGCCAGCAGCTTATCAGTTAAGCGGGAGTCCTCCTACGAGCAGTACTTC. As protein: CASSLSVKRESSYEQYF.

The chain recombines TRBV2 with TRBJ2-1; D not resolved. The CDR3 has 14 amino acids. The ends were cut back, 3 bases at V and 11 bases at J, with 17 bases in the middle. Per germline, CDR1 SNHLY and CDR2 FYNNEI. CDR3 nucleotides: TGTGCCAGCAGTGACCCGGTCCGTAGGCGGAAGCAGTTCTTC. As protein: CASSDPVRRRKQFF.

The sample holds a few counts of this clonotype. A junction boundary mismatches the germline segment, possibly from a read error. The V and J genes are TRBV5-1 and TRBJ2-7, with TRBD1 identical over 10 bases. Looked up from germline, CDR1 is SGHRS and CDR2 is YFSETQ. The CDR3 length is 13 residues. The CDR3 here is CASRQGAAYEQYF. In nucleotides, the CDR3 is TGTGCCAGTAGACAGGGGGCCGCCTACGAGCAGTACTTC.

This clonotype has a handful of counts. The gene calls are TRBV9 and TRBJ2-3; no definite D call. The V end was cut by 0 bases, the J end by 2 bases, with 10 bases between. The CDR3 has 15 amino acids. Germline CDR1 reads SGDLS; CDR2 reads YYNGEE. The DNA of the CDR3 is TGTGCCAGCAGCGTAGATCCTGTATTCACAGATACGCAGTATTTT. It encodes CASSVDPVFTDTQYF.

This clonotype showed up many times. The chain couples TRBV12-3 or TRBV12-4 to TRBJ2-1; a possible D gene is TRBD1 (5 bases). V gave up 7 bases and J gave up 8 bases, with 15 bases separating them. There are 13 residues in the CDR3. CDR3 residues: CASTWGNQDEQFF. CDR3 in DNA: TGTGCCAGCACGTGGGGCAATCAGGATGAGCAGTTCTTC.

The rearrangement joins TRBV20-1 to TRBJ2-5; TRBD2 aligns across 13 bases. The J call may be mistaken, given a closer DNA end match to TRBJ2-7. The length of the CDR3 is 15 residues. Per germline, CDR1 DFQATT and CDR2 SNEGSKA (reference sequence). The CDR3 sequence: CSAEGLAGRKAEQYF. The CDR3 DNA reads TGCAGTGCTGAGGGACTAGCGGGAAGAAAGGCCGAGCAGTACTTC.

The V gene is TRBV10-2, the J gene TRBJ2-1, with D hard to call. The V and J ends lost 4 bases and 7 bases respectively, with 11 bases between them. Germline V gives CDR1 WSHSY, CDR2 SAAADI. The CDR3 is made up of 13 amino acids. The CDR3 DNA sequence: TGCGCCAGCAGTGTTGAATGGGTGAATGAGCAGTTCTTC. Amino acid sequence: CASSVEWVNEQFF.

Notes on this clonotype: A junction end diverges from the germline sequence, so it may reflect a read error. CDR3 sequence reads: CARSQGTLEQYF. The DNA for the CDR3 is TGTGCCAGGAGCCAAGGAACTCTCGAGCAGTACTTC. V usage is TRBV3-1 and J usage is TRBJ2-7; D gene unclear. Germline V CDR1 and CDR2: LGHDT, YNNKEL (reference sequence). The CDR3 loop spans 12 amino acids.

The chain carries TRBV20-1 and TRBJ2-1; TRBD2 matches 8 bases. The junction had 10 bases not matched to a gene; V was cut back by 5 bases and J by 4 bases. This CDR3 has 15 amino acids. Germline V CDR1 and CDR2: DFQATT, SNEGSKA (reference sequence). The CDR3 protein is CSASPTSGMYNEQFF. CDR3 nucleotide sequence: TGCAGTGCTTCCCCCACTAGCGGCATGTACAATGAGCAGTTCTTC.

A few counts support this clonotype. The V and J genes are TRBV12-3 or TRBV12-4 and TRBJ2-1; possibly TRBD2 for D (5 bases). The CDR3 loop spans 18 amino acids. V lost 3 bases and J lost 0, with 18 bases in between. The CDR3 sequence: CASSFLGFLARSYNEQFF. DNA of the CDR3: TGTGCCAGCAGTTTTTTGGGTTTTCTAGCTCGCTCCTACAATGAGCAGTTCTTC.

This clonotype was detected only a few times. The rearrangement joins TRBV19 to TRBJ2-5, with no clear D. Matching the DNA end better, TRBJ2-7 makes the J call doubtful. Germline loops: CDR1 LNHDA, CDR2 SQIVND (reference sequence). This CDR3 spans 16 amino acids. The CDR3 region has the DNA TGTGCCAGTAGTATCGAAGGGCGGAATGGAAAATACGAGCAGTACTTC. Its protein is CASSIEGRNGKYEQYF.

This clonotype was counted at least ten times. The chain links TRBV29-1 to TRBJ2-1; 9 nucleotides agree with TRBD1. The CDR3 runs to 11 residues. V lost 8 bases and J lost 11; bases outside the gene matches: 7. CDR1 and CDR2 from the germline V gene are SQVTM and ANQGSEA. The CDR3 sequence is CSSRGQGQQFF. The CDR3, as DNA: TGCAGCTCCCGGGGACAGGGTCAGCAGTTCTTC.

This rearrangement joins TRBV4-1 to TRBJ2-7, with TRBD1 identical over 12 bases. Germline assignment: CDR1 MGHRA and CDR2 YSYEKL. This CDR3 is built from 18 residues. Unmatched junction bases numbered 12, after V lost 0 bases and J lost 6 bases. As DNA, the CDR3 is TGCGCCAGCAGCCAAGACATCACGTCGGGACAGGGGGCGGGCGAGCAGTACTTC. Translating it yields CASSQDITSGQGAGEQYF.

Many counts were recorded for this clonotype. This chain uses TRBV29-1 with TRBJ1-2; D remains unclear. Germline CDR1 is SQVTM and CDR2 is ANQGSEA. The CDR3 loop spans 11 amino acids. V dropped 6 bases and J dropped 4 bases, with 9 bases sitting between them. Here the CDR3 reads CSVEKGYGYTF. In nucleotides, the CDR3 is TGCAGCGTGGAGAAAGGCTATGGCTACACCTTC.

V gene TRBV12-3 or TRBV12-4 combines with J gene TRBJ2-7, with a tentative D call TRBD2 (5 bases). The CDR3 spans 13 residues. Deletions cut 5 bases from V and 2 bases from J, with 10 bases between. The CDR3 bases are TGTGCCAGCAGTCTGACTAAGGCCTACGAGCAGTACTTC. Its translation is CASSLTKAYEQYF.

This clonotype was picked up a small number of times. CDR3 residues: CASSEGRNSNQPQHF. In DNA form, the CDR3 reads TGTGCCAGCAGTGAGGGCAGGAATAGCAATCAGCCCCAGCATTTT. The chain recombines TRBV2 with TRBJ1-5, with D unresolved. Germline-derived CDR1 and CDR2 are SNHLY and FYNNEI. The CDR3 loop spans 15 amino acids. Trimming cost V 3 bases and J 0 bases, with 9 bases left between them. Supplemented by reference TRBV2 and TRBJ1-5, the full variable domain reads EPEVTQTPSHQVTQMGQEVILRCVPISNHLYFYWYRQILGQKVEFLVSFYNNEISEKSEIFDDQFSVERPDGSNFTLKIRSTKLEDSAMYFCASSEGRNSNQPQHFGDGTRLSIL.